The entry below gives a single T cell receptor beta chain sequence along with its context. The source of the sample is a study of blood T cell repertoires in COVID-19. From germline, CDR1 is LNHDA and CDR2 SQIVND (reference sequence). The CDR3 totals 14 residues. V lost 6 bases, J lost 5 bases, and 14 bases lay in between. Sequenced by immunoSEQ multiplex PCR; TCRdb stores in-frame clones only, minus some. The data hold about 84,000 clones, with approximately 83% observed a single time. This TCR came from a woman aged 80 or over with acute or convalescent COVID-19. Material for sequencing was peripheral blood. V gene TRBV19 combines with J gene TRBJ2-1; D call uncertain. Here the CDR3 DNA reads TGTGCCAGTAGAGGAGTCACCTTTAACAATGAGCAGTTCTTC. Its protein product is CASRGVTFNNEQFF. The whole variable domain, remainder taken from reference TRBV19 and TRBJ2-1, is DGGITQSPKYLFRKEGQNVTLSCEQNLNHDAMYWYRQDPGQGLRLIYYSQIVNDFQKGDIAEGYSVSREKKESFPLTVTSAQKNPTAFYLCASRGVTFNNEQFFGPGTRLTVL.